This entry lists 17 T cell receptor beta chains sequenced from one sample in a study of cytomegalovirus exposure and HLA in healthy donors. With 60 Vbeta and 13 Jbeta primers, the PCR was carried out. The table came from immunoSEQ multiplex PCR; TCRdb's copy has only in-frame clones and leaves some out. The table for this sample gives about 130,000 clones. Sequencing was done on a sample of PBMCs. The source of these receptors is a man younger than 35 in good health and CMV-seronegative.

This chain connects TRBV9 to TRBJ1-3, with D tentatively TRBD1 (5 bases). V was shortened by 1 base and J by 0 bases, with 14 bases between the two germline ends. CDR3 size: 17 residues. Germline CDR1 SGDLS, CDR2 YYNGEE. In nucleotides, the CDR3 is TGTGCCAGCAGCGTAAGGGGTGAATCAGGCTCTGGAAACACCATATATTTT. This encodes CASSVRGESGSGNTIYF.

This sequence joins TRBV28 and TRBJ2-3; 12 nucleotides agree with TRBD2. The CDR3 loop spans 15 amino acids. J gave up 3 bases and V 5 bases, and 3 bases lay outside the gene matches. Germline CDR1 and CDR2: MDHEN and SYDVKM. This CDR3 is CASSRTSGKTDTQYF. DNA of the CDR3: TGTGCCAGCAGTCGGACTAGCGGGAAGACAGATACGCAGTATTTT.

This chain connects TRBV15 to TRBJ2-1; D might be TRBD2 (6 bases). This CDR3 has 14 amino acids. Trimming shortened V by 0 bases and J by 7 bases, and 10 bases separated the two germline ends. CDR1 is LNHNV, CDR2 YYDKDF, per germline (reference sequence). CDR3 in amino acids: CATSRDQGRNEQFF. The CDR3 nucleotides read TGTGCCACCAGCAGAGATCAAGGGAGGAATGAGCAGTTCTTC.

The chain carries TRBV5-1 and TRBJ2-3; the D is unclear. Between the trimmed V and J ends, which lost 4 bases and 0 bases, there was a span of 9 bases. Germline CDR1 and CDR2: SGHRS and YFSETQ. CDR3 length: 14 amino acids. The CDR3, as DNA: TGCGCCAGCAGCAGTCGAGCTAGCACAGATACGCAGTATTTT. This codes for CASSSRASTDTQYF.

Points on this clone: A read error may account for a junction end that differs from germline. Other DNA sequences of this sample code for an identical CDR3. The V and J genes are TRBV6-5 and TRBJ2-7; 10 positions agree with TRBD1. The V gene's germline CDR1 is MNHEY and CDR2 SVGAGI. CDR3 size: 14 residues. In DNA form, the CDR3 reads TGCGCCAGCAGTCACCGGGACAGGGGACGCCAGCAGTACTTC. This encodes CASSHRDRGRQQYF.

The rearrangement joins TRBV7-2 to TRBJ2-5; no clear D gene. Near its end, the DNA agrees better with TRBJ2-7, so the J call may be wrong. The CDR3 sequence is 14 residues long. Germline lookup yields CDR1 SGHTA and CDR2 FQGNSA. The CDR3 here is CASSLEPASYEQYF. For the CDR3, the DNA is TGTGCCAGCAGCTTAGAGCCTGCCTCCTACGAGCAGTACTTC.

V usage is TRBV6-5 and J usage is TRBJ1-5; tentatively, D is TRBD1 (6 bases). The CDR3 consists of 13 residues. Germline assignment: CDR1 MNHEY and CDR2 SVGAGI. V shed 6 bases and J shed 7 bases, with 13 bases lying between them. The CDR3 sequence: CASSNRERQPQHF. DNA for the CDR3: TGTGCCAGCAGCAACAGGGAGAGACAGCCCCAGCATTTT.

V and J are TRBV11-2 and TRBJ1-1, with 8 bases that match TRBD1. V shed 5 bases and J 2 bases; nucleotides not matched to a gene: 7. The CDR3 covers 15 residues. The germline V gene has CDR1 SGHAT and CDR2 FQNNGV. The CDR3 DNA sequence: TGTGCCAGCAGCCACCGACAGGGGACAAACACTGAAGCTTTCTTT. Protein: CASSHRQGTNTEAFF.

V and J are TRBV5-4 and TRBJ2-1; 8 nucleotides line up with TRBD2. The V gene end was trimmed by 5 bases and the J gene end by 0 bases; junction bases not matched to a gene: 7. The CDR3 length is 16 residues. The germline V gene has CDR1 SGHNT and CDR2 YYREEE (reference sequence). The CDR3 region has the DNA TGTGCCAGCAGTCCCCGGGGGGGACGCTCCTACAATGAGCAGTTCTTC. Residues: CASSPRGGRSYNEQFF.

The rearrangement joins TRBV9 to TRBJ1-1; tentatively, D is TRBD1 (5 bases). The CDR3 covers 12 residues. Looked up from germline, CDR1 is SGDLS and CDR2 is YYNGEE. Trimming cost V 4 bases and J 1 base, with 5 bases left between them. CDR3 sequence: CASSRGNTEAFF. CDR3 DNA sequence: TGTGCCAGCAGCAGGGGGAACACTGAAGCTTTCTTT.

The V and J genes are TRBV29-1 and TRBJ2-4; 7 nucleotides line up with TRBD2. Per germline, CDR1 SQVTM and CDR2 ANQGSEA. V trimming: 2 bases; J trimming: 7 bases; junction bases outside the gene matches: 2. The CDR3 sequence is 12 residues long. CDR3 loop: CSVEIGGNIQYF. The CDR3 DNA sequence: TGCAGCGTTGAAATCGGGGGGAACATTCAGTACTTC.

The V gene is TRBV28, the J gene TRBJ1-2; D remains ambiguous. V was shortened by 3 bases and J by 1 base, with 9 bases between the two germline ends. Germline V lookup: CDR1 MDHEN, CDR2 SYDVKM. The CDR3 loop spans 14 amino acids. The CDR3 protein is CASSFRSVNYGYTF. The CDR3 region has the DNA TGTGCCAGCAGTTTCCGGTCTGTTAACTATGGCTACACCTTC.

V usage is TRBV9 and J usage is TRBJ2-6, with TRBD1 matching 10 bases. Losses at the gene ends were 5 bases for V and 0 bases for J; bases not matched to a gene: 5. In germline, CDR1 is SGDLS, CDR2 YYNGEE. This CDR3 comprises 17 residues. CDR3 protein: CASRRTGGYSGANVLTF. The CDR3 DNA reads TGTGCCAGCAGGAGGACAGGGGGTTACTCTGGGGCCAACGTCCTGACTTTC.

The chain couples TRBV29-1 to TRBJ1-3; D may be TRBD1 (5 bases). CDR1 SQVTM and CDR2 ANQGSEA come from the germline V gene. Trimming pared 7 bases from V and 7 bases from J, leaving 14 bases between. The CDR3 runs to 12 residues. This chain's CDR3 is CSADNERNTIYF. The CDR3 DNA follows: TGCAGCGCGGACAACGAACGTAACACCATATATTTT.

The chain links TRBV5-1 to TRBJ2-5; tentatively, D is TRBD2 (5 bases). Per germline, CDR1 SGHRS and CDR2 YFSETQ. The germline V and J ends were trimmed by 2 bases and 5 bases, with 13 bases remaining between them. This CDR3 has 14 residues. The CDR3, as DNA: TGCGCCAGCAGCTTCGAACTCCGGAGGGAGACCCAGTACTTC. Encoded protein: CASSFELRRETQYF.

V gene TRBV19 combines with J gene TRBJ1-1; no clear D gene. Germline V lookup: CDR1 LNHDA, CDR2 SQIVND (reference sequence). This CDR3 is built from 15 residues. Trimming removed 6 bases at V and 1 base at J, with 15 bases between. For the CDR3, the DNA is TGTGCCAGTAGCCTTTGGGAGTTGGGGAACACTGAAGCTTTCTTT. Its protein product is CASSLWELGNTEAFF.

This chain's CDR3 is CASSVNHKEPEAFF. In nucleotides, the CDR3 is TGTGCCAGCAGCGTCAATCATAAAGAGCCTGAAGCTTTCTTT. The rearrangement uses TRBV9 and TRBJ1-1; unclear D gene. V was cut by 2 bases and J by 6 bases, with 14 bases left in between. The germline V gene has CDR1 SGDLS and CDR2 YYNGEE. The CDR3 length is 14 residues. Full variable domain (remainder filled in from reference TRBV9 and TRBJ1-1): DSGVTQTPKHLITATGQRVTLRCSPRSGDLSVYWYQQSLDQGLQFLIQYYNGEERAKGNILERFSAQQFPDLHSELNLSSLELGDSALYFCASSVNHKEPEAFFGQGTRLTVV.